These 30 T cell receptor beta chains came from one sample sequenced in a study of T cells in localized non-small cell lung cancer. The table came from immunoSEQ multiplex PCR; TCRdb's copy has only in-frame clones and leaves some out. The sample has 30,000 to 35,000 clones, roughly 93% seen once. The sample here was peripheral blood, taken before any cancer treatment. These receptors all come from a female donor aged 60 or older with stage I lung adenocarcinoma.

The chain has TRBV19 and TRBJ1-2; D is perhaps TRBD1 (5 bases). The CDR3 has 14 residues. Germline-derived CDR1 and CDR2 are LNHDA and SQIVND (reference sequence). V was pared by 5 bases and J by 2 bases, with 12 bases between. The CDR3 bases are TGTGCCAGTAGTTCCGGGACGGTGAACTATGGCTACACCTTC. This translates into CASSSGTVNYGYTF.

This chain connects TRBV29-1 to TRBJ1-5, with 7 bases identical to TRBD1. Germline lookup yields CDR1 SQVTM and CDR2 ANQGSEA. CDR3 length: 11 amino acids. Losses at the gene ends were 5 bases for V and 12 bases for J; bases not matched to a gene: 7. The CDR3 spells CSVLDRTNQHF. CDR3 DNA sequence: TGCAGCGTTTTGGACAGGACAAACCAGCATTTT.

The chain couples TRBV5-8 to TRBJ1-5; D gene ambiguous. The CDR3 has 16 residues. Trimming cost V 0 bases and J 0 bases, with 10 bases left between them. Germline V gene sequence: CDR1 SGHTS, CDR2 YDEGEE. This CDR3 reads CASSLVRTYSNQPQHF. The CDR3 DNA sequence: TGTGCCAGCAGCTTGGTCAGAACCTATAGCAATCAGCCCCAGCATTTT. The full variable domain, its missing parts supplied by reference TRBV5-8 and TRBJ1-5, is EAGVTQSPTHLIKTRGQQATLRCSPISGHTSVYWYQQALGLGLQFLLWYDEGEERNRGNFPPRFSGRQFPNYSSELNVNALELEDSALYLCASSLVRTYSNQPQHFGDGTRLSIL.

The CDR3 region has the DNA TGTGCCAGCAGTTATACAGGGCGTGAAAAACTGTTTTTT. The encoded protein is CASSYTGREKLFF. The V call is TRBV28, the J call TRBJ1-4, with D tentatively TRBD1 (6 bases). Germline V CDR1 and CDR2: MDHEN, SYDVKM. CDR3 length equals 13 residues. V lost 4 bases and J 7 bases, leaving 10 bases between the germline ends.

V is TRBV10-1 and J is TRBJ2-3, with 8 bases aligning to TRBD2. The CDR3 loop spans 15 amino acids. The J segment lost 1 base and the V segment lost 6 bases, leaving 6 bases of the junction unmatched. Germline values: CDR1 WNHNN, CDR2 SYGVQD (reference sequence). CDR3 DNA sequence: TGCGCCAGCAGCCCTAGCGGGTCTCGCACAGATACGCAGTATTTT. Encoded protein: CASSPSGSRTDTQYF.

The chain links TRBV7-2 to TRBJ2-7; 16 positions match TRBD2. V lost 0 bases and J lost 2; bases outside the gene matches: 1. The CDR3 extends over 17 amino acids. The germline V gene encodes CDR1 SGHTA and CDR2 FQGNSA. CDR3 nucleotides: TGTGCCAGCAGCTTAGCCGGGACTAGCGGGAGGGCCTACGAGCAGTACGTC. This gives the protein CASSLAGTSGRAYEQYV.

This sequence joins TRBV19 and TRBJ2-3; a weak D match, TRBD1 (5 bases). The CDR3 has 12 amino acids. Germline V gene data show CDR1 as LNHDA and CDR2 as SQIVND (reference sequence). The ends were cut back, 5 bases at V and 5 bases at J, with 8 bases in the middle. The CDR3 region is CASSPGLDTQYF. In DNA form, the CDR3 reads TGTGCCAGTAGTCCAGGGTTAGATACGCAGTATTTT. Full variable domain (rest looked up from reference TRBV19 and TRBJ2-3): DGGITQSPKYLFRKEGQNVTLSCEQNLNHDAMYWYRQDPGQGLRLIYYSQIVNDFQKGDIAEGYSVSREKKESFPLTVTSAQKNPTAFYLCASSPGLDTQYFGPGTRLTVL.

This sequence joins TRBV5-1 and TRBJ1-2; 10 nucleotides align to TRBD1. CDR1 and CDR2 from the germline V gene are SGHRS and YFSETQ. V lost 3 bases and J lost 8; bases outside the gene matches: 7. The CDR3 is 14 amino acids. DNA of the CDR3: TGCGCCAGCAGCTCAGGACAGGGGGTGTCAGGCTACACCTTC. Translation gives CASSSGQGVSGYTF.

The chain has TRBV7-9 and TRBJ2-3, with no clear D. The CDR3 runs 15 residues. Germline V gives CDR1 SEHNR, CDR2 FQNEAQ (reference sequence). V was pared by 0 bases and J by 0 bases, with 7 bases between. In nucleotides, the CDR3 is TGTGCCAGCAGCTTAGCGGGAAAAAGCACAGATACGCAGTATTTT. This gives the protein CASSLAGKSTDTQYF. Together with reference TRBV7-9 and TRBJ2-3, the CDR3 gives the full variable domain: DTGVSQNPRHKITKRGQNVTFRCDPISEHNRLYWYRQTLGQGPEFLTYFQNEAQLEKSRLLSDRFSAERPKGSFSTLEIQRTEQGDSAMYLCASSLAGKSTDTQYFGPGTRLTVL.

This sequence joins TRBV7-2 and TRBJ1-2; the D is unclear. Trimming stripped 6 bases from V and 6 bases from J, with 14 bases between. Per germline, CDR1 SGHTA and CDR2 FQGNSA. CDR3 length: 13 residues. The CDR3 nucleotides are TGTGCCAGCAGTCCTCAGGACGGAGATGGCTACACCTTC. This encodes CASSPQDGDGYTF.

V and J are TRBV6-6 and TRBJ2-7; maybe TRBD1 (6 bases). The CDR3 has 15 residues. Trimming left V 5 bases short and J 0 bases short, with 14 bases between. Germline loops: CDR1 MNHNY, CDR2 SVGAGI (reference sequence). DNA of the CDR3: TGTGCCAGCAGTAAGGGACACGGTAACTCCTACGAGCAGTACTTC. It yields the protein CASSKGHGNSYEQYF.

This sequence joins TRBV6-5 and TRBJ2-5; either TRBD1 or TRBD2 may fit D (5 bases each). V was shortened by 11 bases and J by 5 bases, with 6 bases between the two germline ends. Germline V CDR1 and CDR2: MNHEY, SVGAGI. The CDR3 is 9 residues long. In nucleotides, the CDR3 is TGTGCCGAGGGGGAGACCCAGTACTTC. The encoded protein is CAEGETQYF.

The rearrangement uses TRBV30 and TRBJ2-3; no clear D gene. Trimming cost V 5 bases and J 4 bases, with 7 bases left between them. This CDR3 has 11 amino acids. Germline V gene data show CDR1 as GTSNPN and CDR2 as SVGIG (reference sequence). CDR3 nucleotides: TGTGCCTGGTCTAGGGCAGATACGCAGTATTTT. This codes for CAWSRADTQYF.

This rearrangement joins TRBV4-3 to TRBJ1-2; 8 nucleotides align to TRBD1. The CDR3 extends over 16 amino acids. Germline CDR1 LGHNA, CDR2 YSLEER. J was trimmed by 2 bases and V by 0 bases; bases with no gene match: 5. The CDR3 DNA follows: TGCGCCAGCAGCCAAGAGGGACAGGAACAAAACTATGGCTACACCTTC. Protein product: CASSQEGQEQNYGYTF.

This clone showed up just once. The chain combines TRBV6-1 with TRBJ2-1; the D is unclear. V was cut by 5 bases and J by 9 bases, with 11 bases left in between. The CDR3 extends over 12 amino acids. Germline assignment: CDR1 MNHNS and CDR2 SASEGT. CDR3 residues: CASSLTQGEQFF. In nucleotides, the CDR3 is TGTGCCAGCAGTTTGACCCAAGGTGAGCAGTTCTTC.

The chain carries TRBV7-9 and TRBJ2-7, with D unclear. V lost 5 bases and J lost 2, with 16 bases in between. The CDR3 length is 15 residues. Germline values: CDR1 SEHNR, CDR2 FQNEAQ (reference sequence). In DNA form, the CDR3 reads TGTGCCAGCAGCACCCTGGCCCAAGTCCCCTACGAGCAGTACGTC. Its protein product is CASSTLAQVPYEQYV.

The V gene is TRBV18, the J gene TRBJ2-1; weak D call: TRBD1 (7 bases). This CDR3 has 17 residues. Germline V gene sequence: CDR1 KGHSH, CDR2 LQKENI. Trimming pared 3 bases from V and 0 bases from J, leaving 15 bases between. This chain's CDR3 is CASSPEGASLSYNEQFF. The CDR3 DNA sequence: TGTGCCAGCTCACCGGAGGGGGCGTCCCTCTCCTACAATGAGCAGTTCTTC.

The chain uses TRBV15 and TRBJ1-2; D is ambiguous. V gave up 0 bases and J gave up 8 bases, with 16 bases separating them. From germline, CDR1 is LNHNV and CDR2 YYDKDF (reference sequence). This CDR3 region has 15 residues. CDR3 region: CATSRDPLDSEGYTF. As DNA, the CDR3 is TGTGCCACCAGCAGAGACCCCCTTGATTCTGAGGGCTACACCTTC.

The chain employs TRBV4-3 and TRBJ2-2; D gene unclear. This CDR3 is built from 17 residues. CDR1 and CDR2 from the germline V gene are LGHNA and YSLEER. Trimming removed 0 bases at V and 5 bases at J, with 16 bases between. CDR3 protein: CASSQDSDTGGTGELFF. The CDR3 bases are TGCGCCAGCAGCCAAGATAGTGACACCGGTGGTACCGGGGAGCTGTTTTTT.

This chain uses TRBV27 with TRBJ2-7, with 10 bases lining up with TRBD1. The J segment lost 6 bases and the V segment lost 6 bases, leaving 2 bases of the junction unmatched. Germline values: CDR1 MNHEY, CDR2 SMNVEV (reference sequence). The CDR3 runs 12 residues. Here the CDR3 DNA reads TGTGCCAGCAGGCGGACAGGGGGCGAGCAGTACTTC. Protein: CASRRTGGEQYF.

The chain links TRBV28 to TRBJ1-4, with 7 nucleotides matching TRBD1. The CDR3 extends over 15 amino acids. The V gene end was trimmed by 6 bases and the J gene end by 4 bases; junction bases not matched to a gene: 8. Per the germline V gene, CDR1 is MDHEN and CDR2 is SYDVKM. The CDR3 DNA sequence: TGTGCCAGCAGAGCTGAGGACAGGTATAATGAAAAACTGTTTTTT. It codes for CASRAEDRYNEKLFF.

In nucleotides, the CDR3 is TGTGCTAGTGGTTTGGGGACAGAGGAAGGCTACACCTTC. This encodes CASGLGTEEGYTF. V usage is TRBV12-5 and J usage is TRBJ1-2, with D possibly being TRBD1 (6 bases). Trimming stripped 1 base from V and 8 bases from J, with 11 bases between. CDR3 length: 13 amino acids. Germline values: CDR1 LGHNT, CDR2 FRNRAP.

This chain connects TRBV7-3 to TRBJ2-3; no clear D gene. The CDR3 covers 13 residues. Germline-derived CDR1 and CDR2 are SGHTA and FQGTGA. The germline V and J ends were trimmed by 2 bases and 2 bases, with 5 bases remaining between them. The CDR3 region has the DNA TGTGCCAGCAGCTTACCCGCCACAGATACGCAGTATTTT. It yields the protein CASSLPATDTQYF. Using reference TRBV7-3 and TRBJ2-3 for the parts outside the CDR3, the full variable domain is GAGVSQTPSNKVTEKGKYVELRCDPISGHTALYWYRQSLGQGPEFLIYFQGTGAADDSGLPNDRFFAVRPEGSVSTLKIQRTERGDSAVYLCASSLPATDTQYFGPGTRLTVL.

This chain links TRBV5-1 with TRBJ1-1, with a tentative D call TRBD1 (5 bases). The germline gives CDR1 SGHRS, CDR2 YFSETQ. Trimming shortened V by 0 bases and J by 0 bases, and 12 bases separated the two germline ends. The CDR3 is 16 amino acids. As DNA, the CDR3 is TGCGCCAGCAGCTTGGTAGGGGACCCCATGAACACTGAAGCTTTCTTT. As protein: CASSLVGDPMNTEAFF.

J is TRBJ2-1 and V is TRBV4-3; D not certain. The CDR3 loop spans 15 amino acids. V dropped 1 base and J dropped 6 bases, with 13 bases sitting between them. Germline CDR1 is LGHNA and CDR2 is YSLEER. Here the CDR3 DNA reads TGCGCCAGCAGCCAAGGAGCCCGTTCGCCCAATGAGCAGTTCTTC. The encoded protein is CASSQGARSPNEQFF.

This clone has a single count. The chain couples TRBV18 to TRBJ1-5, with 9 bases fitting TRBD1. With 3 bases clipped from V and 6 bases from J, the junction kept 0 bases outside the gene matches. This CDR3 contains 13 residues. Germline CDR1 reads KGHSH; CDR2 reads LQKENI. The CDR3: CASSPGQGQPQHF. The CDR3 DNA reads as TGTGCCAGCTCACCGGGACAGGGTCAGCCCCAGCATTTT.

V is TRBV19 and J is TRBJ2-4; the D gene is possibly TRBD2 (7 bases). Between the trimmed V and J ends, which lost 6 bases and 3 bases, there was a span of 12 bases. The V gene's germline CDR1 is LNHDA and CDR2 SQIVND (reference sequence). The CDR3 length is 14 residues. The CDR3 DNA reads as TGTGCCAGTAGGCTGCGGGGGCGCAAAAACATTCAGTACTTC. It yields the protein CASRLRGRKNIQYF.

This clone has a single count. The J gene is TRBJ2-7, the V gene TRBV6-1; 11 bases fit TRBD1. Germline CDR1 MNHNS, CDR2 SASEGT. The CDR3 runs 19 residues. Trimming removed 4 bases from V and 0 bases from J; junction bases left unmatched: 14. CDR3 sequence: CASSASGTGGRRISYEQYV. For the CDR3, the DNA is TGTGCCAGCAGTGCCTCCGGGACAGGGGGACGGCGGATCTCCTACGAGCAGTACGTC.

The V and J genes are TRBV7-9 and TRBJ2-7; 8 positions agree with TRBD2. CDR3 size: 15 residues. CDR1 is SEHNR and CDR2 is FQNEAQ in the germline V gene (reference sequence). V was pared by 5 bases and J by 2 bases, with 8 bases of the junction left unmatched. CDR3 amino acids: CASSPGGGSTYEQYF. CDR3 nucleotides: TGTGCCAGCAGCCCGGGGGGGGGATCGACCTACGAGCAGTACTTC.

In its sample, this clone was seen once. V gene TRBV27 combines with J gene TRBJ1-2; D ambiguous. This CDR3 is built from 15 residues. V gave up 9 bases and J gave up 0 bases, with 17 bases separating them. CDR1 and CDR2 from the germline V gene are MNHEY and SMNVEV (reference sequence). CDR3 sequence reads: CASRIGRASNYGYTF. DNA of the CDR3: TGTGCCAGTAGGATCGGACGGGCTTCTAACTATGGCTACACCTTC.